This T cell receptor (beta chain) was identified during a study of blood T cell repertoires in COVID-19. Overall study context: The study drew acute and convalescent COVID-19 samples from the United States, Italy and Spain.

Original processing methods: Estimation of nucleated cell counts was performed using reference gene primer amplification. The protocol was immunoSEQ multiplex PCR, while the TCRdb copy is restricted to in-frame clones and leaves out a portion. That table supplies the V and J calls and clone size; D and trimming were determined from the DNA. The table records around 200,000 clones, 84% of them present only once. The sequence came from a human donor in a cohort sampled during active COVID-19. Sequenced: peripheral blood.

The CDR3 reads CSASAGTGSGYTF. The CDR3 region has the DNA TGCAGTGCTAGTGCCGGGACAGGATCTGGCTACACCTTC. This chain uses TRBV20-1 with TRBJ1-2; 8 bases align to TRBD1. The CDR3 extends over 13 amino acids. CDR1 is DFQATT, CDR2 SNEGSKA, per germline (reference sequence). Trimming at V came to 3 bases and at J to 7 bases, leaving 7 bases not matched to a gene.